Reported below is one T cell receptor beta chain. No antigen is known for it. TCRdb's table, derived via immunoSEQ multiplex PCR, lists solely in-frame clones and lacks some. Of under 20,000 clones listed, 77% are singletons. With V trimmed by 6 bases and J by 0 bases, 2 bases remained unmatched. This CDR3 region has 14 residues. Germline V gene data show CDR1 as SGHAT and CDR2 as FQNNGV. The unexposed donors gave CD4+ T cells in about 2010-2019, prior to COVID-19. CD4+ T cells were isolated from the cells after 10 days of culture. This sample was taken from a study of CD4 T cells in relation to SARS-CoV-2 and coronaviruses. Study observations and caveats: Roughly 65% of donors had memory CD4+ clonotypes crossrecognizing SARS-CoV-2 and common cold coronavirus spike.

Material for sequencing was CD4+ T cells from PBMCs, cultured in vitro. This clonotype was sampled from a human donor in good health. This chain connects TRBV11-2 to TRBJ1-2, with 9 bases that match TRBD1. CDR3 region: CASSGTGSNYGYTF. DNA for the CDR3: TGTGCCAGCAGTGGGACAGGGTCTAACTATGGCTACACCTTC.